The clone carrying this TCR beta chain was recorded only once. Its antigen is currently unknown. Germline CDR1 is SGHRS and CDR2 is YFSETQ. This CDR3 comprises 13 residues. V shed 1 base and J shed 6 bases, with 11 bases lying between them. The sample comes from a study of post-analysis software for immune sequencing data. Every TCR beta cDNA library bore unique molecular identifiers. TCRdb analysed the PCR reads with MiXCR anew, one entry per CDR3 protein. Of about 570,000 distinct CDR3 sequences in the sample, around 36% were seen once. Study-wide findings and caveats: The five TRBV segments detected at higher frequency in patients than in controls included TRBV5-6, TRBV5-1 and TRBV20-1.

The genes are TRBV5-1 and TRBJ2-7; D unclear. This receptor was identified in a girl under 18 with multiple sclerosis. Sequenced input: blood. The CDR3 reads CASSLRPSGEQYF. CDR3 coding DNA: TGCGCCAGCAGCTTGAGACCCTCCGGCGAGCAGTACTTC. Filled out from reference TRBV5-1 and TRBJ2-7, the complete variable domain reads KAGVTQTPRYLIKTRGQQVTLSCSPISGHRSVSWYQQTPGQGLQFLFEYFSETQRNKGNFPGRFSGRQFSNSRSEMNVSTLELGDSALYLCASSLRPSGEQYFGPGTRLTVT.